This TCR beta chain emerged from a study of blood T cell repertoires in COVID-19. Turning to the study itself: Samples of COVID-19 (acute and convalescent) were obtained from the United States, Italy and Spain. In each case, the material was cDNA or gDNA derived from T cells, B-cell-depleted T cells, or PBMCs.

The authors' processing: Amplifying reference gene primers gave estimates of nucleated cell counts. The repertoire was sequenced with immunoSEQ multiplex PCR; TCRdb's copy has only in-frame clones and lacks some. V and J calls and clone size follow that table, whereas D and trimming were derived from the DNA. This sample has some 250,000 clones, with 81% found just once. Trimming at V came to 5 bases and at J to 7 bases, leaving 8 bases not matched to a gene. Germline lookup yields CDR1 SEHNR and CDR2 FQNEAQ (reference sequence). The CDR3 totals 14 residues. V usage is TRBV7-9 and J usage is TRBJ1-3; TRBD1 agrees at 7 bases. The TCR originated in a woman aged 55-69 years with active or convalescent COVID-19. Sequencing was carried out using peripheral blood. The CDR3 DNA sequence: TGTGCCAGCAGCCCGTGGGACAGTTCGAACACCATATATTTT. Amino acid sequence: CASSPWDSSNTIYF.